This record looks at one TCR beta chain sequence and its context. Its antigen is still unknown. The method was immunoSEQ multiplex PCR; TCRdb's version includes in-frame clones alone and lacks a portion of them. The table shows some 60,000 clones, with about 89% occurring only once. Germline V gene sequence: CDR1 LNHDA, CDR2 SQIVND (reference sequence). The CDR3 sequence is 15 residues long. Trimming at V came to 4 bases and at J to 1 base, leaving 4 bases not matched to a gene. The entry originates in a study of OX40 agonist ivuxolimab in advanced cancers. Study in general: Three patients, one with hepatocellular carcinoma and two with cutaneous melanoma, responded partially. Study conclusions and caveats: There were also nonresponders showing low normalized T-cell clonal expansion. The antigens recognized by the expanded peripheral T cells, that is their antigen specificity, were not determined. By week 6 at 0.1 to 3.0 mg/kg, blood CD4+ and CD8+ T cells had expanded clonally.

This chain links TRBV19 with TRBJ2-5, with 9 bases aligning to TRBD1. The sequencing here drew on CD4+ or CD8+ T cells sorted from blood, taken in a trial of the OX40 agonist ivuxolimab. The receptor comes from an adult with an advanced solid tumor such as melanoma, head and neck, liver or kidney cancer. This chain's CDR3 is CASSTGQGGQETQYF. The CDR3 DNA is TGTGCCAGTAGTACGGGACAGGGAGGCCAAGAGACCCAGTACTTC.